This TCR beta chain derives from a study of T cell responses to AZD1222 COVID-19 vaccine. V lost 6 bases to trimming and J lost 7 bases; unmatched junction nucleotides: 7. This CDR3 has 14 amino acids. Germline CDR1 and CDR2: LNHDA and SQIVND (reference sequence). Sequenced by immunoSEQ multiplex PCR; TCRdb stores in-frame clones only, minus some. Here the sample spans 200,000 to 250,000 clones, about 93% being singletons. Here the sequenced sample was peripheral blood, taken on day 0 of MenACWY control vaccination. The sequence was obtained from an adult in good health. The gene calls are TRBV19 and TRBJ2-1; 9 nucleotides line up with TRBD2. The CDR3 loop reads CASRGGGARNEQFF. CDR3 nucleotide sequence: TGTGCCAGTAGAGGCGGGGGGGCCCGGAATGAGCAGTTCTTC. Together with reference TRBV19 and TRBJ2-1, the CDR3 gives the full variable domain: DGGITQSPKYLFRKEGQNVTLSCEQNLNHDAMYWYRQDPGQGLRLIYYSQIVNDFQKGDIAEGYSVSREKKESFPLTVTSAQKNPTAFYLCASRGGGARNEQFFGPGTRLTVL.